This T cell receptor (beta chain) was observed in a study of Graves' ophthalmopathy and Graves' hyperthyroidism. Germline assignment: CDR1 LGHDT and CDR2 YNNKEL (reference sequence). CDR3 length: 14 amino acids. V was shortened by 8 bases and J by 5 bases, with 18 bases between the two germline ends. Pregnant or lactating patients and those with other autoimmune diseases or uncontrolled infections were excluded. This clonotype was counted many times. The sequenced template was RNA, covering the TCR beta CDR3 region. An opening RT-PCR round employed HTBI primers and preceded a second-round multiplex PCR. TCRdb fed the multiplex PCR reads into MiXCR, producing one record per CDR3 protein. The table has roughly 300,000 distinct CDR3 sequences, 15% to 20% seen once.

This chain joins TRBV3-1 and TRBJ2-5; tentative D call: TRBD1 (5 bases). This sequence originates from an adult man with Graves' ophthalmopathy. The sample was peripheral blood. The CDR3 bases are TGTGCCAGCCAGGACATCACATTACGGGAGACCCAGTACTTC. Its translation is CASQDITLRETQYF.